This TCR beta chain was identified during a study of Ad26.COV2.S vaccination and SARS-CoV-2 variants (dated by TCRdb to the early 2020s). As for the study more broadly: Vaccine-arm donors came from COV1001, a multicentre, randomized, double-blind, placebo-controlled phase I-IIa trial of Ad26.COV2.S in healthy adults. Ad26.COV2.S was given intramuscularly at 5x10^10 or 1x10^11 viral particles, as a single shot or as two shots 56 days apart. The specificity and breadth of SARS-CoV-2-reactive T cell receptors after Ad26.COV2.S vaccination were assessed by TCRbeta repertoire sequencing. The TCR-sequenced set comprised around 30 samples: around 20 Ad26.COV2.S vaccine recipients, 5 placebo recipients and 8 SARS-CoV-2 convalescent individuals. Trial participants were randomized into five groups of five, in which low-dose or high-dose Ad26.COV2.S was given once or twice, or placebo was given on both occasions. Blinding of investigators to trial group allocation was maintained during experiments and outcome assessment. General study outcomes and caveats: The study lacked the statistical power to compare responses across vaccine doses or regimens. Vaccine and placebo recipients had comparable non-spike TCR breadth, which fits with the vaccine containing only spike. After vaccination, spike-specific CD8+ and CD4+ T cell responses were reported to show substantial breadth. Higher spike-specific TCR breadth was observed in Ad26.COV2.S recipients than in placebo recipients (P = 0.0014). According to the authors, total T cell responses may have been underestimated by the TCR breadth and depth analyses.

The meaning of the sample's treatment or condition label: some 19 received Ad26.COV2.S at low or high dose, single or two shots; a few received placebo; per-sample allocation not given. Repertoires of vaccine and placebo recipients were sequenced from samples taken on day 63 after the first injection. Cohort 1b enrolled some 25 adults aged 18-55 years at a single site in Boston, USA, between 29 July and 7 August 2020. Ad26.COV2.S consisted of a replication-incompetent adenovirus type 26 vector by which a prefusion-stabilized SARS-CoV-2 spike protein from the original Wuhan strain was expressed. The CDR3, from cysteine to phenylalanine, totals 15 residues. Only the CDR3 DNA stays, 45 bases, in frame from base 1. Clipping removes 3 bases from V and 0 bases from J, with 4 as the unmatched junction base count. The germline V gene specifies SGHRS as CDR1 and YFSETQ as CDR2. As to this clone: Its antigen is unknown. One base away there is no much larger clone; base qualities are not given.

The immunoSEQ Assay was the method used to sequence TCRbeta CDR3 regions. After extraction, genomic DNA underwent amplification by bias-controlled multiplex PCR, followed by high-throughput sequencing. The paper's data handling went like this. Collapsing and filtering of sequences were performed to quantify the absolute abundance of each unique TCRbeta CDR3 region. T cell fraction was estimated by normalizing TCRbeta template counts to usable DNA, with usable DNA measured through amplification of reference genes found in all nucleated cells. Repertoire TCRs were annotated as SARS-CoV-2-specific by exact matching of V gene, CDR3 amino acid sequence and J gene to a known reactive TCR set. MIRA supplied the reference SARS-CoV-2 TCR set, which was filtered for enrichment in COVID-19-positive ImmuneCODE repertoires so that public or cross-reactive TCRs were removed. Drawing on the MIRA antigens, annotated TCRs were analysed further at the level of specific ORF or position within ORF. Breadth was defined as annotated unique rearrangements over total unique productive rearrangements; depth was the summed frequency of those rearrangements. TCR breadth was compared between groups using two-sided Wilcoxon rank-sum tests. TCRdb carries this immuneACCESS record with in-frame sequences only. Its versions omit some clonotypes, under half of them owing to an unresolved V gene in the studies checked, with the rest unexplained. Clone size and V and J calls were adopted from that table, with D and trimming inferred from the DNA. Recorded for this sample are hundreds of thousands of clones; around 89% of them occurred a single time. The ten largest make up roughly 5% of the sample.

The chain was built from TRBV5-1 and TRBJ2-3; 7 bases in between match TRBD2. The sequence derives from a person between 18 and 59 years old who received the Ad26.COV2.S COVID-19 vaccine or a placebo. The sequencing here drew on peripheral blood, taken in a trial of Ad26.COV2.S vaccine versus placebo. The DNA sequence is as follows: TGCGCCAGCAGCTCCAGCGGGGCGAGCACAGATACGCAGTATTTT. It translates to CASSSSGASTDTQYF. The CDR3, completed at both ends by the reference TRBV5-1 and TRBJ2-3 genes, gives the full variable domain KAGVTQTPRYLIKTRGQQVTLSCSPISGHRSVSWYQQTPGQGLQFLFEYFSETQRNKGNFPGRFSGRQFSNSRSEMNVSTLELGDSALYLCASSSSGASTDTQYFGPGTRLTVL.